One and the same sample provided the 31 T cell receptor beta chains below, sequenced in a study of type 1 regulatory T cells (dated by TCRdb to 2020 to 2022). The sequencer listed for this sample is Illumina MiSeq. TCRdb ran its own pipeline on the public reads, namely fastp trimming at Q25 and MiXCR clone calling, and kept in-frame beta chains. Under each unique CDR3 protein, matching rows form one entry showing the most common genes and DNA. Within this sample are about 100,000 distinct CDR3 sequences, with roughly a third of them counted one time only. The biggest ten clones account for around 2.2% of the sample. Sequencing was done on a sample of CD4+ T cells, either the whole sample or a sorted fraction (not recorded which). The receptors were gathered from a human donor in good health.

The rearrangement joins TRBV7-2 to TRBJ1-1; 8 bases line up with TRBD1. The CDR3 runs 13 residues. The ends lost 5 bases at V and 12 bases at J; junction bases unmatched: 11. Germline V gene sequence: CDR1 SGHTA, CDR2 FQGNSA. The CDR3 reads CASSRQGAVKTFF. The CDR3, as DNA: TGTGCCAGCAGCCGTCAGGGGGCTGTCAAAACTTTCTTT.

The J gene is TRBJ2-1, the V gene TRBV5-1; the match to TRBD2 covers 7 bases. The germline CDR1 and CDR2 sequences are SGHRS and YFSETQ. V gave up 3 bases and J gave up 8 bases; unmatched junction bases: 8. The CDR3 spans 14 residues. CDR3 residues: CASSSLGGDHEQFF. DNA of the CDR3: TGCGCCAGCAGCTCCCTGGGGGGGGACCATGAGCAGTTCTTC.

Only a few counts were recorded for this clonotype. CDR3 loop: CASSPMRGIEQYF. CDR3 DNA: TGTGCCAGCAGTCCGATGAGGGGGATCGAGCAGTACTTC. The rearrangement uses TRBV12-3 or TRBV12-4 and TRBJ2-7; perhaps TRBD1 as D (6 bases). Trimming took off 5 bases at V and 6 bases at J, with 14 bases between the two ends. The CDR3 contains 13 residues.

The genes are TRBV24-1 and TRBJ1-5; 8 nucleotides line up with TRBD1. In germline, CDR1 is KGHDR, CDR2 SFDVKD. The length of the CDR3 is 15 residues. The V gene end was trimmed by 3 bases and the J gene end by 5 bases; junction bases not matched to a gene: 5. The CDR3: CATSDATGDYQPQHF. Written as DNA, the CDR3 is TGTGCCACCAGTGATGCGACAGGGGATTATCAGCCCCAGCATTTT.

This chain uses TRBV5-4 with TRBJ2-3; 13 nucleotides align to TRBD2. The germline gives CDR1 SGHNT, CDR2 YYREEE (reference sequence). With V trimmed by 4 bases and J by 5 bases, 7 bases remained unmatched. The CDR3 sequence is 16 residues long. The CDR3 sequence: CASSTGLAGDLDTQYF. The CDR3 DNA reads as TGTGCCAGCAGCACAGGACTAGCGGGAGATTTAGATACGCAGTATTTT.

This clonotype showed up just a few times. V and J are TRBV2 and TRBJ2-4; D may be TRBD2 (5 bases). Looked up from germline, CDR1 is SNHLY and CDR2 is FYNNEI. The V end lost 7 bases, the J end lost 1 base, and 8 bases lay between the germline ends. The CDR3 spans 13 residues. For the CDR3, the DNA is TGTGCCAGCAACACGGGGGCCAAAAACATTCAGTACTTC. Its protein is CASNTGAKNIQYF.

This clonotype was seen a few times. The chain carries TRBV6-1 and TRBJ2-2, with TRBD1 identical over 7 bases. The V gene's germline CDR1 is MNHNS and CDR2 SASEGT. This CDR3 has 17 amino acids. After removal of 4 bases from V and 4 bases from J, the junction contained 12 bases not matched to a gene. The CDR3 is CASSVAGTVVSTGELFF. Written as DNA, the CDR3 is TGTGCCAGCAGTGTTGCCGGGACAGTCGTCAGCACCGGGGAGCTGTTTTTT.

The sample holds a few counts of this clonotype. The V call is TRBV20-1, the J call TRBJ1-1, with a weak D call TRBD1 (5 bases). Trimming left V 4 bases short and J 2 bases short, with 11 bases between. The CDR3 is 13 amino acids. The germline V gene has CDR1 DFQATT and CDR2 SNEGSKA (reference sequence). CDR3 DNA sequence: TGCAGTGCTATCCCAGGGATCAACACTGAAGCTTTCTTT. It specifies CSAIPGINTEAFF.

This clonotype was detected a few times. The J gene is TRBJ2-3, the V gene TRBV7-9; D not resolved. V gave up 2 bases and J gave up 2 bases, with 8 bases separating them. The CDR3 runs to 14 residues. Per the germline V gene, CDR1 is SEHNR and CDR2 is FQNEAQ (reference sequence). CDR3 sequence: CASSLSGPTDTQYF. The CDR3 region has the DNA TGTGCCAGCAGCTTATCAGGCCCCACAGATACGCAGTATTTT.

This clonotype appeared a few times. This chain joins TRBV10-3 and TRBJ1-1; 10 positions agree with TRBD1. V lost 11 bases to trimming and J lost 6 bases; unmatched junction nucleotides: 9. Germline V gene lookup returns CDR1 ENHRY and CDR2 SYGVKD. There are 13 residues in the CDR3. In DNA, the CDR3 is TGTGCCTCAAACGGACAGGGGGTCGCTGAAGCTTTCTTT. It codes for CASNGQGVAEAFF.

This clonotype has only a few counts. The chain carries TRBV10-3 and TRBJ2-1; weak D call: TRBD2 (5 bases). Germline CDR1 ENHRY, CDR2 SYGVKD. The CDR3 spans 15 residues. V lost 2 bases and J 5 bases, leaving 13 bases between the germline ends. The CDR3 bases are TGTGCCATCAGTGAGGTAGTGGGGAGCGACAATGAGCAGTTCTTC. As protein: CAISEVVGSDNEQFF.

This chain links TRBV9 with TRBJ2-6; TRBD1 or TRBD2 may be the D gene (6 bases each). The CDR3 has 18 amino acids. V was clipped by 4 bases and J by 2 bases, with 19 bases between them. Germline CDR1 SGDLS, CDR2 YYNGEE. The CDR3 nucleotides are TGTGCCAGCAGCCCCGTCCCGGGGGCGCTTCCTGGGGCCAACGTCCTGACTTTC. This sequence encodes CASSPVPGALPGANVLTF. Together with reference TRBV9 and TRBJ2-6, the CDR3 gives the full variable domain: DSGVTQTPKHLITATGQRVTLRCSPRSGDLSVYWYQQSLDQGLQFLIQYYNGEERAKGNILERFSAQQFPDLHSELNLSSLELGDSALYFCASSPVPGALPGANVLTFGAGSRLTVL.

This clonotype was recorded a few times. The chain is built from TRBV9 and TRBJ2-2, with 10 bases fitting TRBD2. V was pared by 0 bases and J by 4 bases, with 0 bases of the junction left unmatched. The CDR3 length is 15 residues. CDR1 is SGDLS, CDR2 YYNGEE, per germline. CDR3 DNA sequence: TGTGCCAGCAGCGTAGCTAGCGGGAGCACCGGGGAGCTGTTTTTT. Amino acid sequence: CASSVASGSTGELFF.

This clonotype came up a few times. J is TRBJ1-1 and V is TRBV19; TRBD1 might be the D (6 bases). This CDR3 is built from 15 residues. Trimming pared 7 bases from V and 1 base from J, leaving 16 bases between. Germline assignment: CDR1 LNHDA and CDR2 SQIVND (reference sequence). CDR3 residues: CASKGWETGNTEAFF. In DNA form, the CDR3 reads TGTGCCAGTAAAGGGTGGGAGACAGGGAACACTGAAGCTTTCTTT.

This clonotype was seen only a few times. The rearrangement links TRBV20-1 to TRBJ2-3; D gene ambiguous. The CDR3 totals 14 residues. CDR1 and CDR2 (germline): DFQATT, SNEGSKA (reference sequence). V was clipped by 6 bases and J by 0 bases, with 13 bases between them. In DNA form, the CDR3 reads TGCAGTGCCCCAGGTAGCACCAGCACAGATACGCAGTATTTT. This sequence encodes CSAPGSTSTDTQYF.

This clonotype was detected a few times. The chain carries TRBV2 and TRBJ2-7; D gene ambiguous. The CDR3 is 16 residues long. CDR1 is SNHLY and CDR2 is FYNNEI in the germline V gene. V was trimmed by 6 bases and J by 0 bases, leaving 18 bases between them. The CDR3 sequence is CASSGPASAHSYEQYF. Written as DNA, the CDR3 is TGTGCCAGCAGCGGGCCAGCGTCTGCCCACTCCTACGAGCAGTACTTC.

In its sample, this clonotype was seen a few times. The chain recombines TRBV29-1 with TRBJ2-3; 8 bases are a match to TRBD2. The V segment lost 0 bases and the J segment 4 bases; nucleotides outside the gene matches: 9. Germline CDR1 and CDR2: SQVTM and ANQGSEA. This CDR3 comprises 16 residues. The chain's CDR3 is CSVEDQFSGKPDTQYF. The DNA for the CDR3 is TGCAGCGTTGAAGATCAGTTTAGCGGGAAGCCAGATACGCAGTATTTT.

The genes are TRBV3-1 and TRBJ1-3; D remains ambiguous. Germline V gene data show CDR1 as LGHDT and CDR2 as YNNKEL (reference sequence). The CDR3 is made up of 16 amino acids. V lost 0 bases, J lost 1 base, and 10 bases lay in between. This CDR3 is CASSQDVGGSGNTIYF. CDR3 DNA: TGTGCCAGCAGCCAAGATGTAGGCGGATCTGGAAACACCATATATTTT.

The V call is TRBV20-1, the J call TRBJ2-1; TRBD2 agrees at 10 bases. The CDR3 contains 16 residues. Losses at the gene ends were 3 bases for V and 5 bases for J; bases not matched to a gene: 10. From germline, CDR1 is DFQATT and CDR2 SNEGSKA (reference sequence). The CDR3: CSASPLWTSGNNEQFF. In DNA form, the CDR3 reads TGCAGTGCTAGTCCCCTCTGGACTAGCGGAAACAATGAGCAGTTCTTC.

This clonotype was seen a single time. This chain uses TRBV9 with TRBJ2-1, with 10 positions matching TRBD2. V dropped 0 bases and J dropped 7; count of bases not matched to a gene: 10. In germline, CDR1 is SGDLS, CDR2 YYNGEE. The CDR3 has 17 amino acids. The CDR3 loop is CASSVVGTSGARNEQFF. The CDR3 DNA reads TGTGCCAGCAGCGTAGTGGGTACTAGCGGGGCGCGGAATGAGCAGTTCTTC.

This clonotype was recorded a few times. V is TRBV18 and J is TRBJ1-1; unclear D gene. The V gene's germline CDR1 is KGHSH and CDR2 LQKENI. V dropped 3 bases and J dropped 0 bases, with 5 bases sitting between them. The CDR3 totals 13 residues. The CDR3 DNA is TGTGCCAGCTCACCTGCCCTGAACACTGAAGCTTTCTTT. As protein: CASSPALNTEAFF.

There are a few counts of this clonotype. The gene calls are TRBV7-9 and TRBJ1-2, with D possibly matching TRBD1 (6 bases). Germline V CDR1 and CDR2: SEHNR, FQNEAQ (reference sequence). This CDR3 contains 13 residues. Trimming cost V 5 bases and J 9 bases, with 16 bases left between them. CDR3 DNA sequence: TGTGCCAGCAGCACCAGTGGCAGGGACAGCTACACCTTC. Amino acids: CASSTSGRDSYTF.

This clonotype showed up just a few times. The chain combines TRBV6-1 with TRBJ2-2; 7 positions agree with TRBD2. Germline CDR1 MNHNS, CDR2 SASEGT. After removal of 6 bases from V and 6 bases from J, the junction contained 10 bases not matched to a gene. The CDR3 is 15 residues long. This CDR3 is CASSASGGVAGELFF. CDR3 DNA: TGTGCCAGCAGCGCTAGCGGTGGGGTAGCCGGGGAGCTGTTTTTT.

V usage is TRBV5-1 and J usage is TRBJ2-1; D may be TRBD2 (6 bases). This CDR3 comprises 14 residues. V lost 8 bases, J lost 2 bases, and 14 bases lay in between. Germline CDR1 SGHRS, CDR2 YFSETQ. This CDR3 reads CASHPGEPYNEQFF. CDR3 DNA sequence: TGCGCCAGTCACCCGGGGGAACCCTACAATGAGCAGTTCTTC.

The genes are TRBV11-2 and TRBJ2-1, with D unclear. Germline V CDR1 and CDR2: SGHAT, FQNNGV. The CDR3 consists of 13 residues. Trimming stripped 4 bases from V and 6 bases from J, with 10 bases between. CDR3 region: CASSSPTFNEQFF. CDR3 nucleotide sequence: TGTGCCAGCAGCTCCCCGACTTTCAATGAGCAGTTCTTC.

Only a few counts were recorded for this clonotype. The CDR3 here is CAIKTRSYEQYF. In DNA, the CDR3 is TGTGCCATCAAAACTCGCTCCTACGAGCAGTACTTC. The chain links TRBV6-6 to TRBJ2-7; D not resolved. This CDR3 is built from 12 residues. CDR1 is MNHNY, CDR2 SVGAGI, per germline (reference sequence). The ends were cut back, 10 bases at V and 0 bases at J, with 10 bases in the middle.

This chain uses TRBV30 with TRBJ1-4; a possible D gene is TRBD1 (5 bases). The CDR3 is 14 amino acids. CDR1 GTSNPN and CDR2 SVGIG come from the germline V gene (reference sequence). Between the trimmed V and J ends, which lost 5 bases and 3 bases, there was a span of 13 bases. CDR3 residues: CAWAQGLANEKLFF. The CDR3 region has the DNA TGTGCCTGGGCCCAGGGTTTGGCTAATGAAAAACTGTTTTTT.

The rearrangement links TRBV11-2 to TRBJ1-1, with 8 bases fitting TRBD1. The germline gives CDR1 SGHAT, CDR2 FQNNGV. Losses at the gene ends were 2 bases for V and 6 bases for J; bases not matched to a gene: 5. This CDR3 has 14 residues. CDR3 nucleotides: TGTGCCAGCAGCTTAAACAGGGGGACCGCTGAAGCTTTCTTT. This translates into CASSLNRGTAEAFF.

The chain is built from TRBV29-1 and TRBJ2-3, with 9 bases that match TRBD1. Germline V lookup: CDR1 SQVTM, CDR2 ANQGSEA. V trimming: 6 bases; J trimming: 2 bases; junction bases outside the gene matches: 3. The CDR3 has 13 residues. CDR3 amino acids: CSVGTGLTDTQYF. As DNA, the CDR3 is TGCAGCGTCGGGACAGGGCTCACAGATACGCAGTATTTT.

The genes are TRBV20-1 and TRBJ2-1; D not resolved. This CDR3 has 13 residues. Germline CDR1 is DFQATT and CDR2 is SNEGSKA (reference sequence). Trimming stripped 6 bases from V and 9 bases from J, with 18 bases between. CDR3 protein: CSAPLDRVSEQFF. CDR3 nucleotides: TGCAGTGCCCCTCTCGATAGGGTATCTGAGCAGTTCTTC.

This chain joins TRBV19 and TRBJ2-7; 8 bases match TRBD2. Trimming cost V 3 bases and J 5 bases; bases outside gene matches: 3. CDR1 and CDR2 (germline): LNHDA, SQIVND (reference sequence). The CDR3 length is 13 residues. CDR3: CASSITSGNEQYF. The CDR3 bases are TGTGCCAGTAGTATTACTAGCGGAAACGAGCAGTACTTC.